The 2 T cell receptor beta chains reported below all come from one sample, sequenced in a study of siplizumab effects on memory and regulatory T cells (dated by TCRdb to about 2019). To prepare the library, the immunoSEQ multiplex PCR assay was applied. The table comes from immuneACCESS by way of TCRdb, which keeps in-frame sequences with V and J called. Part of the clones is missing from these tables; in studies checked, under half for an unresolved V gene and the rest for unknown reasons. This sample lists approximately 100,000 clones; around 92% were detected once. Around 0.73% of the sample belongs to the ten largest clones. The source material was Tregs sorted from blood. These receptors were taken from a human donor in good health.

In DNA form, the CDR3 reads TGTGCCAGCAGCCAACGAGAGACCCAGTACTTC. Its translation: CASSQRETQYF. The V call is TRBV14, the J call TRBJ2-5, with D uncertain. Germline V gives CDR1 SGHDN, CDR2 FVKESK. The CDR3 extends over 11 amino acids. V lost 2 bases to trimming and J lost 4 bases, with 2 bases between them.

The chain employs TRBV15 and TRBJ2-3; 8 nucleotides match TRBD2. The CDR3 has 15 amino acids. CDR1 and CDR2 from the germline V gene are LNHNV and YYDKDF (reference sequence). V gave up 4 bases and J gave up 2 bases; unmatched junction bases: 5. Written as DNA, the CDR3 is TGTGCCACCAGCATGGGACTAGAAATCACAGATACGCAGTATTTT. This encodes CATSMGLEITDTQYF.